Below are 4 T cell receptor beta chains sequenced from a single sample in a study of T-cell reconstitution after alpha-beta-depleted transplantation in children. The TCRbeta library was prepared with unique molecular identifiers. TCRdb called the PCR reads again in MiXCR, with one record for every CDR3 protein. The data hold about 500,000 distinct CDR3 sequences, with around a third observed a single time. Sequenced material: PBMCs from the stem cell graft donor, taken from the stem cell graft. These receptors all stem from a human donor who donated a stem cell graft to a child with aplastic anemia.

J is TRBJ1-5 and V is TRBV18; D possibly corresponds to TRBD1 (5 bases). Deletions cut 2 bases from V and 0 bases from J, with 5 bases between. In germline, CDR1 is KGHSH, CDR2 LQKENI. The CDR3 is 14 residues long. The CDR3 sequence: CASSPGASNQPQHF. The CDR3 DNA sequence: TGTGCCAGCTCACCAGGGGCTAGCAATCAGCCCCAGCATTTT.

This chain links TRBV18 with TRBJ2-7; TRBD1 is a possible D gene (6 bases). This CDR3 contains 16 residues. Trimming left V 1 base short and J 2 bases short, with 15 bases between. Germline loops: CDR1 KGHSH, CDR2 LQKENI. The CDR3 coding sequence is TGTGCCAGCTCACCACGCAACAACAGGGTTGCCTACGAGCAGTACTTC. This codes for CASSPRNNRVAYEQYF.

In this sample, this clonotype turned up a few times. CDR3 sequence reads: CATQQANEKLFF. CDR3 bases: TGTGCCACTCAACAGGCCAATGAAAAACTGTTTTTT. The genes are TRBV12-3 or TRBV12-4 and TRBJ1-4, with D maybe TRBD1 (5 bases). V gave up 10 bases and J gave up 5 bases, with 11 bases separating them. CDR3 length: 12 residues.

This clonotype was detected many times. The chain recombines TRBV7-9 with TRBJ2-7; 8 bases are a match to TRBD1. Germline loops: CDR1 SEHNR, CDR2 FQNEAQ (reference sequence). This CDR3 region has 16 residues. After removal of 1 base from V and 1 base from J, the junction contained 6 bases not matched to a gene. CDR3 coding DNA: TGTGCCAGCAGCTTAGTCGACAGGGGCACTTCCTACGAGCAGTACTTC. Its translation is CASSLVDRGTSYEQYF.